This T cell receptor (beta chain) was sequenced for a study of blood T cell repertoires in COVID-19. Study-wide context: Sites across the United States, Italy and Spain contributed samples from acute and convalescent COVID-19.

Only in-frame clones appear in the TCRdb table, and some are missing; sequencing was by immunoSEQ multiplex PCR. The sample includes approximately 170,000 clones, around 83% of them seen just once. The germline V gene has CDR1 MNHEY and CDR2 SVGAGI. The CDR3 runs to 14 residues. The ends lost 7 bases at V and 10 bases at J; junction bases unmatched: 6. Sequencing used peripheral blood. This TCR was recovered from a woman aged 65 to 85 with COVID-19, enrolled during active disease. The chain joins TRBV6-5 to TRBJ1-6; TRBD1 matches 11 bases. CDR3 region: CASTRDRGGSPLHF. In DNA, the CDR3 is TGTGCCAGCACCCGGGACAGGGGGGGCTCACCCCTCCACTTT.